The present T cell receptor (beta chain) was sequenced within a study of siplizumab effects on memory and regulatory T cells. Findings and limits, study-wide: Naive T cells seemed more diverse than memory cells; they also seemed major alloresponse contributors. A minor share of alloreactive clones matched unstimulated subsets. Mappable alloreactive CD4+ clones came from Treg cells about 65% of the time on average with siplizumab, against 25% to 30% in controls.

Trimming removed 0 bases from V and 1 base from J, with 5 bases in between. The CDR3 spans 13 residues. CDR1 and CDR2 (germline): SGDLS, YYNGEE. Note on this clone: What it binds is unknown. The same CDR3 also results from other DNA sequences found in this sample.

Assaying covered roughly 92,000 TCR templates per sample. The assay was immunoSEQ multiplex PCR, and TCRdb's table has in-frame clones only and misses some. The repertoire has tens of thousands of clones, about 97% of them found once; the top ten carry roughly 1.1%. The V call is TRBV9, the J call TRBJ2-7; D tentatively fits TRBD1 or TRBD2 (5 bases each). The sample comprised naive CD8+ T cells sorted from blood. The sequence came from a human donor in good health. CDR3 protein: CASSVGGSYEQYF. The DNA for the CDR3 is TGTGCCAGCAGCGTAGGGGGGTCCTACGAGCAGTACTTC.